This T cell receptor beta chain was observed in a study of a mutant IDH1 vaccine in newly diagnosed glioma (dated by TCRdb to the early 2020s). Regarding the research as a whole: Eight vaccinations were administered to patients in weeks 1, 3, 5, 7, 11, 15, 19 and 23, corresponding to visits V03 through V10. The 30 to 40 treated patients were approximately 60% male and approximately 40% female, with a mean age of about 43 years. Longitudinal TCRB deep sequencing was done for 25 treated patients, wherever samples were available for exploratory analyses. Peripheral blood was collected at six visits: V03 (baseline), V05, V07, V10, V12 and V13. Prior to enrollment, patients had been given standard therapy consisting of radiotherapy alone, temozolomide alone, or radiochemotherapy with temozolomide, with the combination given to most patients. In the chemotherapy-containing groups, vaccination started alongside temozolomide cycles, whereas in patients who had radiotherapy alone it started 4-6 weeks after radiotherapy.

The method behind the library was the immunoSEQ multiplex PCR assay. Rearranged TCR beta chain sequences were amplified using the hsTCRB Kit according to the manufacturer's protocol. Sequencing of TCRB libraries was carried out on an Illumina MiSeq. In the original analysis: Demultiplexing, trimming and gene mapping were performed with the kit vendor's proprietary platform. Held by TCRdb, this immuneACCESS table contains in-frame sequences only and omits some clones. Under half of the omission traces to an unresolved V gene where checked; the cause of the rest is unknown. The V and J calls and clone size come from that table; D and trimming were worked out from the DNA. The sample table shows about 36,000 clones, and around 81% are seen once. The ten largest account for roughly an eighth of the sample. Germline trimming: 6 bases from V, 1 base from J; junction bases outside gene matches: 3. Based on the germline V gene (reference sequence), the CDR1 and CDR2 sequences are LNHDA and SQIVND. From the cysteine up to the phenylalanine, the CDR3 has a length of 15 residues. Of the read, only the CDR3 DNA is kept; its 45 bases are in frame from base 1.

This sample's time point label indicates: week 5, during vaccination. Each vaccine dose, consisting of 300 ug of a 20-mer mutant IDH1 peptide in Montanide, was administered subcutaneously with topical imiquimod. The donors had newly diagnosed IDH1-mutant astrocytomas of WHO grade 3 or 4 that showed loss of nuclear ATRX. The samples were drawn from NOA16, a multicentre, single-arm, open-label phase I trial in Germany that tested a mutant IDH1 peptide vaccine in humans for the first time. Genomic DNA for TCRB sequencing was extracted from EDTA blood using the DNeasy Blood and Tissue Kit. In regard to this clone: Which antigen it targets is not known. No per-base quality is available; no much larger clone lies one base away.

What the study reported, not specific to this receptor: According to the authors, sample limitations meant that analyses of patient blood samples could not be reproduced. PBMC samples for TCRB deep sequencing were selected based on availability. Across multiple MHC alleles, vaccine-induced immune responses were seen in 85% to 95% of patients. No apparent relationship was observed between pseudoprogression and alterations in the top peripheral T cell clonotypes detected by TCRB sequencing.

The chain employs TRBV19 and TRBJ2-2; 9 bases in the middle match TRBD2. Sequenced here: PBMCs, sampled from a glioma patient whose treatment included an IDH1 peptide vaccine. The receptor's source is a man aged 45-60 years with glioma. The nucleotide sequence reads as follows: TGTGCCAGTAGGCTAGCGGGGCAGAACACCGGGGAGCTGTTTTTT. Its product reads: CASRLAGQNTGELFF.